These T cell receptor beta chains were read from a single sample in a study of blood T cell repertoires in COVID-19. Only in-frame clones appear in the TCRdb table, and some are missing; sequencing was by immunoSEQ multiplex PCR. The profile shows under 20,000 clones, approximately 90% of them singletons. The specimen was peripheral blood. The source of these receptors is a human donor in a cohort sampled during active COVID-19. The donor label of this sample is uncertain. Each CDR3 is given with its conserved first and last residue. Each record gives: D gene, V gene, J gene, clone size, CDR3 protein, CDR3 DNA. The D gene is left open where the match is weak. Size tells how often a clone was seen (once, few, many) or the class of an expanded clone, and some rows leave it out.

>-|TRBV5-1|TRBJ2-7|-
CASRLDGGTYEQYF
TGCGCCAGCAGATTAGACGGGGGAACCTACGAGCAGTACTTC
>TRBD1|TRBV9|TRBJ2-1|-
CASSPGQGNNEQFF
TGTGCCAGCAGCCCGGGACAGGGGAACAATGAGCAGTTCTTC
>-|TRBV5-1|TRBJ2-5|-
CASSLEATGQETQYF
TGCGCCAGCAGCTTGGAGGCAACGGGCCAAGAGACCCAGTACTTC
>-|TRBV2|TRBJ2-2|-
CASSEVFGGDGELFF
TGTGCCAGCAGTGAAGTGTTCGGGGGTGACGGGGAGCTGTTTTTT
>TRBD2|TRBV30|TRBJ2-7|-
CAWSTRDYSYEQYF
TGTGCCTGGAGTACCCGGGACTACTCCTACGAGCAGTACTTC
>-|TRBV19|TRBJ2-2|-
CATKTGNTGELFF
TGTGCCACTAAAACAGGGAACACCGGGGAGCTGTTTTTT
>-|TRBV5-1|TRBJ2-5|-
CASSLRELETQYF
TGCGCCAGCAGCCTCCGGGAGTTGGAGACCCAGTACTTC
>TRBD2|TRBV27|TRBJ2-5|-
CASSWRSGLAGDTEETQYF
TGTGCCAGCAGTTGGCGCTCGGGACTAGCGGGAGACACGGAAGAGACCCAGTACTTC
>TRBD1|TRBV7-3|TRBJ2-1|-
CASSLNGPGGNNEQFF
TGTGCCAGCAGCTTGAACGGTCCAGGGGGAAACAATGAGCAGTTCTTC
>TRBD1|TRBV28|TRBJ2-7|-
CASSWTGGDEQYF
TGTGCCAGCAGTTGGACAGGGGGCGACGAGCAGTACTTC
>TRBD1|TRBV5-1|TRBJ1-1|-
CASSFTGGANTEAFF
TGCGCCAGCAGCTTTACAGGGGGCGCGAACACTGAAGCTTTCTTT
>-|TRBV9|TRBJ2-3|-
CASSRPGTSTDTQYF
TGTGCCAGCAGCCGCCCAGGGACTAGCACAGATACGCAGTATTTT
>-|TRBV5-5|TRBJ2-4|-
CASSLAATRRWDIQYF
TGTGCCAGCAGCTTGGCGGCTACTCGGAGGTGGGACATTCAGTACTTC
>-|TRBV28|TRBJ2-2|-
CASGGLTGELFF
TGTGCCAGCGGCGGGCTCACCGGGGAGCTGTTTTTT
>TRBD2|TRBV10-3|TRBJ2-3|once
CAISREGSTDTQYF
TGTGCCATCTCGCGGGAGGGAAGCACAGATACGCAGTATTTT
>-|TRBV16|TRBJ1-5|few
CASSQFMGSAQHF
TGTGCCAGCAGCCAATTTATGGGCAGTGCCCAGCATTTT
>-|TRBV7-9|TRBJ2-3|-
CASSRDWATQYF
TGTGCCAGCAGCCGGGACTGGGCTACGCAGTATTTT
>TRBD1|TRBV2|TRBJ1-1|-
CASSETGFGTEAFF
TGTGCCAGCAGCGAGACAGGGTTCGGCACTGAAGCTTTCTTT
>-|TRBV6-1|TRBJ1-1|-
CASSELGADTEAFF
TGTGCCAGCAGTGAACTGGGGGCAGACACTGAAGCTTTCTTT
>TRBD2|TRBV2|TRBJ2-7|-
CASSPSGMYEQYF
TGTGCCAGCAGTCCTAGCGGGATGTACGAGCAGTACTTC
>-|TRBV7-9|TRBJ2-5|once
CASSFVPRETQYF
TGTGCCAGCAGCTTCGTACCTCGGGAGACCCAGTACTTC
>-|TRBV27|TRBJ1-6|-
CASSLGGISPLHF
TGTGCCAGCAGTTTAGGGGGGATTTCACCCCTCCACTTT
>-|TRBV10-2|TRBJ2-7|-
CASSETREQYF
TGCGCCAGCAGTGAAACGAGGGAGCAGTACTTC
>-|TRBV29-1|TRBJ1-4|-
CSVGGDEKLFF
TGCAGCGTAGGCGGGGATGAAAAACTGTTTTTT
>TRBD1|TRBV5-4|TRBJ1-1|-
CASSLTGGTEAFF
TGTGCCAGCAGCCTGACAGGGGGCACTGAAGCTTTCTTT
>-|TRBV5-1|TRBJ2-2|-
CASSAGTTFNTGELFF
TGCGCCAGCAGCGCCGGGACAACCTTTAACACCGGGGAGCTGTTTTTT
>-|TRBV5-6|TRBJ2-5|-
CASSLRTVTQYF
TGTGCCAGCAGCTTGAGAACAGTGACCCAGTACTTC
>TRBD2|TRBV14|TRBJ2-5|-
CASSHSPASGTYQETQYF
TGTGCCAGCAGCCATTCCCCTGCTAGCGGCACTTACCAAGAGACCCAGTACTTC
>TRBD2|TRBV4-1|TRBJ2-1|-
CASSPGGAGGNEQFF
TGCGCCAGCAGCCCAGGTGGGGCGGGGGGGAATGAGCAGTTCTTC
>-|TRBV2|TRBJ1-6|-
CASSELGLASPLHF
TGTGCCAGCAGTGAACTGGGGCTTGCTTCACCCCTCCACTTT
>TRBD1|TRBV30|TRBJ1-2|-
CAWEPLTGVIYGYTF
TGTGCCTGGGAACCCTTGACAGGGGTGATCTATGGCTACACCTTC